This TCR beta chain was sequenced for a study of breast tumors, draining lymph nodes, adjacent tissues. The CDR3 runs to 13 residues. Germline CDR1 and CDR2: DFQATT and SNEGSKA (reference sequence). The V and J ends lost 7 bases and 5 bases respectively, with 17 bases between them. TCRdb ran MiXCR on the multiplex PCR reads and lists one entry per CDR3 protein. This table has about 89,000 distinct CDR3 sequences, roughly 30% appearing once. Breast cancer patients provided tissue from their axillary draining lymph nodes. The V call is TRBV20-1, the J call TRBJ1-1, with a possible D match to TRBD1 (5 bases). Input material: axillary lymph node tissue. This receptor was obtained from a female donor with breast cancer. Some clones in this sample may be carry-over from other donors' samples. The CDR3 nucleotides are TGCAGTGGGTCTCAAAGGGGTTTTACTGAAGCTTTCTTT. Its protein is CSGSQRGFTEAFF.